This T cell receptor beta chain was identified in a study of blood T cells in healthy people across ages. Study-level findings and limits: Both naive CD4+ cell counts and diversity were greater in long-lived donors than in aged donors.

This clonotype was seen a handful of times. Its antigen is unidentified. Primers used in a second PCR of about 7 to 12 cycles were a sample-barcoded 5' primer and a J-beta primer mix. CDR3-containing paired-end reads numbered at least 2.5 million in each sample. One entry per CDR3 protein results from TCRdb running MiXCR on the 5' RACE reads. The sample contains 1.8 million or so distinct CDR3 sequences, about two fifths of which appear only once. The authors extracted at least 5 micrograms of total RNA per sample. Trimming took 1 base from V and 7 from J, leaving 11 bases between them. This CDR3 region has 14 residues. The V gene's germline CDR1 is MGHRA and CDR2 YSYEKL.

V and J are TRBV4-1 and TRBJ1-5; D call uncertain. The specimen was blood. This clonotype was obtained from a human donor in good health. The CDR3 sequence is CASSQATLGQPQHF. CDR3 bases: TGCGCCAGCAGCCAAGCCACCTTGGGGCAGCCCCAGCATTTT.